A single T cell receptor beta chain is shown here with its context. As yet, its antigen is unknown. The data originate from a study of post-analysis software for immune sequencing data. Findings and caveats of the study: Patients had higher frequencies than controls of roughly 5 TRBV segments, including TRBV5-6, TRBV5-1 and TRBV20-1. Among multiple sclerosis patients, normalized Chao1 diversity was significantly below that of controls.

Each TCR beta cDNA library carried unique molecular identifiers. TCRdb ran MiXCR on the PCR reads and lists one entry per CDR3 protein. In the table there are roughly 700,000 distinct CDR3 sequences, less than 35% of which are singletons. This CDR3 has 14 amino acids. Germline CDR1 is MNHEY and CDR2 is SMNVEV (reference sequence). Trimming removed 6 bases at V and 2 bases at J, with 11 bases between. The sequenced sample consisted of blood. The chain combines TRBV27 with TRBJ2-1; TRBD1 might be the D (5 bases). The source of this sequence is a girl aged 5-17 years with multiple sclerosis. The CDR3 protein is CASRHRTTYNEQFF. CDR3 DNA sequence: TGTGCCAGCAGGCACAGGACCACCTACAATGAGCAGTTCTTC.